This note documents a single TCR beta chain sequence. This CDR3 region has 17 residues. J was trimmed by 6 bases and V by 4 bases; bases with no gene match: 16. Looked up from germline, CDR1 is MNHEY and CDR2 is SMNVEV (reference sequence). The sample originates from a study of blood T cell repertoires in COVID-19. Membership in each cohort depended on participant-reported clinical history. All exposed participants met a person with COVID-19 within 2 weeks before entering the study. Authors' analysis steps: For nucleated cells, counts were estimated from reference gene primer amplification. Data came from immunoSEQ multiplex PCR; TCRdb stores just in-frame clones and leaves some out. That table furnishes V, J and clone size, whereas the DNA furnished D and trimming. The sample yields some 400,000 clones, 90% to 95% seen once.

This clonotype was obtained from a woman aged 40 to 50 who had been exposed to COVID-19. The specimen was PBMCs or T cells enriched from blood (not recorded which). V is TRBV27 and J is TRBJ2-3; 7 positions agree with TRBD1. DNA of the CDR3: TGTGCCAGCAGTTCCAACAGGGGTCCCAAGGGTTTGGATACGCAGTATTTT. Amino acid sequence: CASSSNRGPKGLDTQYF.